Listed here is a single T cell receptor (beta chain). Antigen unknown. These data belong to a study of monozygotic twins with inflammatory bowel disease. Whole-study results and caveats: TCRbeta inverse Simpson diversity was decreased in IBD patients versus healthy co-twins. The analysis yielded no support for one strong signal or clonotype associated with IBD.

The V gene's germline CDR1 is MGHDK and CDR2 SYGVNS. There are 17 residues in the CDR3. Template-switch reactions added UMIs with a 6-nucleotide sample barcode. Using the 5' RACE reads, TCRdb records one entry per CDR3 protein without DNA. Its table records around 450,000 distinct CDR3 sequences. This TCR came from a human donor with ulcerative colitis or Crohn's disease, or a healthy co-twin of an affected twin (not recorded which). Sequencing used blood. The chain is built from TRBV25-1 and TRBJ2-6; TCRdb reports TRBD2, a call that lacks DNA to check it against. The CDR3 is CASRGGLARPWANVLTF.